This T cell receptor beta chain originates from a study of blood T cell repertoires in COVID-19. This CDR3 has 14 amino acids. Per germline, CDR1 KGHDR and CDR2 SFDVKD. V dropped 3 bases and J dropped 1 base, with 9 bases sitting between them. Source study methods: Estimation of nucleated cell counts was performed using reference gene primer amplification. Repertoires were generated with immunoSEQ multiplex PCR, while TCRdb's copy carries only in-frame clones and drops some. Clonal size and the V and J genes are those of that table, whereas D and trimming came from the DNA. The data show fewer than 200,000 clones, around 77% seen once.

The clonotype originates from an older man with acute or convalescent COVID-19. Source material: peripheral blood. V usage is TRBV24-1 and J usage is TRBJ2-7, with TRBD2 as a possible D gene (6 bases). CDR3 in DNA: TGTGCCACCAGTGATGGGGACTCGTCCTACGAGCAGTACTTC. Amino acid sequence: CATSDGDSSYEQYF.